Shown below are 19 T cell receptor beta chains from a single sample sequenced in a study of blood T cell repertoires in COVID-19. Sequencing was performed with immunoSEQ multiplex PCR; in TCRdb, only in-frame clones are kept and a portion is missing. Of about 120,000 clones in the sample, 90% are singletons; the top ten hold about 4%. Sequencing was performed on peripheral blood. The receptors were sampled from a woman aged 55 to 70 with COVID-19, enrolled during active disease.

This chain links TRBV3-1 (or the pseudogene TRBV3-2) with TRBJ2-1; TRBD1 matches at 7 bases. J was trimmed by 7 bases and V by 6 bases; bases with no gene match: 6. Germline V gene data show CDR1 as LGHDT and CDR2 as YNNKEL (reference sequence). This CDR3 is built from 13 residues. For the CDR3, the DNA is TGTGCCAGCAGAACAGGGGTAGTAAATGAGCAGTTCTTC. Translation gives CASRTGVVNEQFF.

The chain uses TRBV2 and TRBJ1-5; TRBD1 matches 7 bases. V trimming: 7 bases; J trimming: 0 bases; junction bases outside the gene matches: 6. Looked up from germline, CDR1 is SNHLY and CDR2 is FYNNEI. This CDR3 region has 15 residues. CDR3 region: CASNVRGSSNQPQHF. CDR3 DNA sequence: TGTGCCAGCAACGTCAGGGGGAGTAGCAATCAGCCCCAGCATTTT.

CDR3: CASRQTGEFYGYTF. CDR3 bases: TGTGCCAGCAGACAGACAGGGGAGTTCTATGGCTACACCTTC. The chain carries TRBV27 and TRBJ1-2; 8 bases agree with TRBD1. This CDR3 spans 14 amino acids. The germline CDR1 and CDR2 sequences are MNHEY and SMNVEV (reference sequence). V lost 6 bases, J lost 4 bases, and 7 bases stayed unmatched.

The CDR3, as DNA: TGTGCCAGTAGCCGTACCGACAGGGTAGGTTCACCCCTCCACTTT. Translated, it gives CASSRTDRVGSPLHF. The chain employs TRBV19 and TRBJ1-6; TRBD1 agrees at 7 bases. The CDR3 is 15 residues long. Trimming removed 6 bases from V and 9 bases from J; junction bases left unmatched: 11. Germline values: CDR1 LNHDA, CDR2 SQIVND (reference sequence).

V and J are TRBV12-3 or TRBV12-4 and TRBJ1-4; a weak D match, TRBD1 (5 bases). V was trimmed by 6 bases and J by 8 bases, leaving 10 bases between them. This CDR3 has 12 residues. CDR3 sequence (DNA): TGTGCCAGCAGCCGACAGCTAGAAAAACTGTTTTTT. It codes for CASSRQLEKLFF.

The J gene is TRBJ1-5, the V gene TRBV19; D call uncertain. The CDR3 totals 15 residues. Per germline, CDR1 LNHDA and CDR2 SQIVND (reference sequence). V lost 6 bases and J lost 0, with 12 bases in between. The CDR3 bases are TGTGCCAGTAGCTTCTCGGTCTATAGCAATCAGCCCCAGCATTTT. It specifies CASSFSVYSNQPQHF.

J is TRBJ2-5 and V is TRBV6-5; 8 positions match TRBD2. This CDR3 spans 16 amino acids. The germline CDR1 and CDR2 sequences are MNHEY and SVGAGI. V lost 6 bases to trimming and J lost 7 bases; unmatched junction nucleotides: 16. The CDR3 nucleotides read TGTGCCAGCAGCTACCAGGGGAGTGAGGCGGGGGGGACCCAGTACTTC. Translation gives CASSYQGSEAGGTQYF.

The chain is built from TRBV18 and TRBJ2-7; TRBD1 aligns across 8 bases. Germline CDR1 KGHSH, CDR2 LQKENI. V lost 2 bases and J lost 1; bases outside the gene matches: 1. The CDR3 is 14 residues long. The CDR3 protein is CASSPWTGSYEQYF. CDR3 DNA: TGTGCCAGCTCACCATGGACAGGGTCCTACGAGCAGTACTTC.

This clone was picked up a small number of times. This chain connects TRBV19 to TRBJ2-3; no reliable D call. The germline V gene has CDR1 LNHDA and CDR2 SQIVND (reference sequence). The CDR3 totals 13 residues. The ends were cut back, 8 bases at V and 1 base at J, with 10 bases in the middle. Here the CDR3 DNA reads TGTGCCAGTGGCCTCAGCGGCACAGATACGCAGTATTTT. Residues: CASGLSGTDTQYF.

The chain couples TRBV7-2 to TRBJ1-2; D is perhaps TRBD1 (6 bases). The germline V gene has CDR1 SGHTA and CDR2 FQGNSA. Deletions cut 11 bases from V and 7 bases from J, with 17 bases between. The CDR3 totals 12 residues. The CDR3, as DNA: TGTGCCGAAGGGGGAGGGGATCGTGGCTACACCTTC. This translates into CAEGGGDRGYTF.

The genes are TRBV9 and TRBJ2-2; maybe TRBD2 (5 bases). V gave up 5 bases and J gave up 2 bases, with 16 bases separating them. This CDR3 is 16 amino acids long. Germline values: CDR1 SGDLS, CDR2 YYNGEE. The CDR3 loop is CASRSQLAGNTGELFF. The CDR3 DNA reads TGTGCCAGCAGGTCCCAGTTGGCGGGTAACACCGGGGAGCTGTTTTTT.

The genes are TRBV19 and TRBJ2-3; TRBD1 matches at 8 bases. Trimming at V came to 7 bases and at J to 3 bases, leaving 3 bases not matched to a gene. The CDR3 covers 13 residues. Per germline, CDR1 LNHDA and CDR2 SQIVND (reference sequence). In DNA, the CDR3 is TGTGCCAGTAAGACAGGGGATACAGATACGCAGTATTTT. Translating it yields CASKTGDTDTQYF.

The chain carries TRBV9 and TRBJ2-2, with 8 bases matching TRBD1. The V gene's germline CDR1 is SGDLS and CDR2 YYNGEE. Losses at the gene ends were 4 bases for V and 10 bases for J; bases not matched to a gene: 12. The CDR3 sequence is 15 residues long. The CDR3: CASSTRDRPGVELFF. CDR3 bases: TGTGCCAGCAGCACCCGGGACAGGCCCGGGGTGGAGCTGTTTTTT.

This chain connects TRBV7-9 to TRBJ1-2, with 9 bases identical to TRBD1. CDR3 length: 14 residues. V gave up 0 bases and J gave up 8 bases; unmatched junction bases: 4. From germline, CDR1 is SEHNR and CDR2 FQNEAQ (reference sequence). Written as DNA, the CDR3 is TGTGCCAGCAGCTTAGCTGGGACAGGGAGCGGCTACACCTTC. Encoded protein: CASSLAGTGSGYTF.

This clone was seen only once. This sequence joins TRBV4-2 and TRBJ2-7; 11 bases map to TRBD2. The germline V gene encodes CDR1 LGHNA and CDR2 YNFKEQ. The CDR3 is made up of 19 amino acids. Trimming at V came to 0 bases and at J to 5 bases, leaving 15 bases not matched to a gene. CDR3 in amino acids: CASSQDIRRASGGYDEQYF. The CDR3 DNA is TGTGCCAGCAGCCAAGATATTAGGCGGGCTAGCGGGGGGTACGACGAGCAGTACTTC.

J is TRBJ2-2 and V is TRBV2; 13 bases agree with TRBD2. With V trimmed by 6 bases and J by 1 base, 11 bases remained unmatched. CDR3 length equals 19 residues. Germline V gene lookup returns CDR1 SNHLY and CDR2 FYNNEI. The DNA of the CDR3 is TGTGCCAGCAGCCTAACGGGACTAGCGGGGACATTGAACACCGGGGAGCTGTTTTTT. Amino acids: CASSLTGLAGTLNTGELFF.

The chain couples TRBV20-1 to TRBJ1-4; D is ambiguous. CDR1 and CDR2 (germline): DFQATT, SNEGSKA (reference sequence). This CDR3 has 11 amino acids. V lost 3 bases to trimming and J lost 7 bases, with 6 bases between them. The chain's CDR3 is CSASPREKLFF. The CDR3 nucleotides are TGCAGTGCTAGCCCCCGTGAAAAACTGTTTTTT.

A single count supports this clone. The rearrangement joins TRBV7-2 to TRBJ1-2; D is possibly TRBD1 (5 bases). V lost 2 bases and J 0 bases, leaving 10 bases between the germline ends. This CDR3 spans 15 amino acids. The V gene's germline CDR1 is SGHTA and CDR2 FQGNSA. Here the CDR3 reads CASSLQGGPNYGYTF. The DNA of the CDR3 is TGTGCCAGCAGCTTACAGGGAGGCCCTAACTATGGCTACACCTTC.

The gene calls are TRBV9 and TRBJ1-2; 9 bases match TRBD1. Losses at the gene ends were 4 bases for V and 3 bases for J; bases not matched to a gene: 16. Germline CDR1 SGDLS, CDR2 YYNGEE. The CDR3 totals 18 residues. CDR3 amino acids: CASSHKIGQGSDYYGYTF. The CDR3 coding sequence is TGTGCCAGCAGCCACAAGATCGGACAGGGGAGCGATTACTATGGCTACACCTTC.